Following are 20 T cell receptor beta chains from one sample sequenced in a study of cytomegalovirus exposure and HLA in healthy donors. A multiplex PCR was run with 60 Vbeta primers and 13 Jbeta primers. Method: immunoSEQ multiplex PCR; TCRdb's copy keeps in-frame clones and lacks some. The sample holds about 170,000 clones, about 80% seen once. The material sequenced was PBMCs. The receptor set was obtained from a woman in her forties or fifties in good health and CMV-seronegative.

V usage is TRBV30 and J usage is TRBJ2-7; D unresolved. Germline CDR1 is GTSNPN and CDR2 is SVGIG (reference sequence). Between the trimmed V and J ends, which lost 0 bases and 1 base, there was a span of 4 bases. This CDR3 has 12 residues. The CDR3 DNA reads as TGTGCCTGGAGTGTCAGTTCCTACGAGCAGTACTTC. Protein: CAWSVSSYEQYF. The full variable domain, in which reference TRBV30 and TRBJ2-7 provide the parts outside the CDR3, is SQTIHQWPATLVQPVGSPLSLECTVEGTSNPNLYWYRQAAGRGLQLLFYSVGIGQISSEVPQNLSASRPQDRQFILSSKKLLLSDSGFYLCAWSVSSYEQYFGPGTRLTVT.

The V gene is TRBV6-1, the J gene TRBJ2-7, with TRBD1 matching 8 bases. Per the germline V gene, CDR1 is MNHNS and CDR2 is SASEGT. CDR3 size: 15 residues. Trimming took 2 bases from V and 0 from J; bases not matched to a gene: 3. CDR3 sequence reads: CASSELGTGSYEQYF. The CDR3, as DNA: TGTGCCAGCAGTGAATTGGGGACAGGCTCCTACGAGCAGTACTTC.

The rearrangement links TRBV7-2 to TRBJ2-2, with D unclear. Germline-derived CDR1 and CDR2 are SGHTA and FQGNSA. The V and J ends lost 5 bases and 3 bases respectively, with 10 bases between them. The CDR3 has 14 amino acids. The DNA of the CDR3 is TGTGCCAGCAGCCTGTACAGAGACACCGGGGAGCTGTTTTTT. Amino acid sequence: CASSLYRDTGELFF.

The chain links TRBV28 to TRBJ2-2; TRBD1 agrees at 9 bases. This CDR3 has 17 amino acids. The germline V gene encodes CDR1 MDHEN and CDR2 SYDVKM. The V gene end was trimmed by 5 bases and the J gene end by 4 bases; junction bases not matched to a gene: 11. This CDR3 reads CASSPQIGQGSTGELFF. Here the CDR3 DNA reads TGTGCCAGCAGTCCTCAAATCGGACAGGGGTCCACCGGGGAGCTGTTTTTT.

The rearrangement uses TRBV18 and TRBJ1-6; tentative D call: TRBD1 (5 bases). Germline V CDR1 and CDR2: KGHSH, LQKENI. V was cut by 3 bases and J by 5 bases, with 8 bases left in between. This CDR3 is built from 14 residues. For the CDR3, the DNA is TGTGCCAGCTCACCCGGGGGTGATAATTCACCCCTCCACTTT. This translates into CASSPGGDNSPLHF.

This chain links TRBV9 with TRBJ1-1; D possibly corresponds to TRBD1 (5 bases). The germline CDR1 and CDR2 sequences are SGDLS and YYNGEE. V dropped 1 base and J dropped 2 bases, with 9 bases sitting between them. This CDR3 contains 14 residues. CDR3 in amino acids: CASSVKGKNTEAFF. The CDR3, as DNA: TGTGCCAGCAGCGTAAAGGGGAAAAACACTGAAGCTTTCTTT.

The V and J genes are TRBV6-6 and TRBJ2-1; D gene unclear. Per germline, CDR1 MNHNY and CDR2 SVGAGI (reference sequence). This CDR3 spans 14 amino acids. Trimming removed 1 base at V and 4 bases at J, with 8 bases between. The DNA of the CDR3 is TGTGCCAGCAGTTACTTTCCAATTTACAATGAGCAGTTCTTC. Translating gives CASSYFPIYNEQFF.

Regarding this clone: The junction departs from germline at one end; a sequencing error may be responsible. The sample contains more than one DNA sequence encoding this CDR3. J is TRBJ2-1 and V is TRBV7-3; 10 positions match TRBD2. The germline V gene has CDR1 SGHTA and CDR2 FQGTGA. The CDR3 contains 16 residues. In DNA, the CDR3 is TGTGCTAGCAGCTATAGCGGGAGGACTACCTACAATGAGCAGTTCTTC. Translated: CASSYSGRTTYNEQFF. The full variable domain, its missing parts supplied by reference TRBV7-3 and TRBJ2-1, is GAGVSQTPSNKVTEKGKYVELRCDPISGHTALYWYRQSLGQGPEFLIYFQGTGAADDSGLPNDRFFAVRPEGSVSTLKIQRTERGDSAVYLCASSYSGRTTYNEQFFGPGTRLTVL.

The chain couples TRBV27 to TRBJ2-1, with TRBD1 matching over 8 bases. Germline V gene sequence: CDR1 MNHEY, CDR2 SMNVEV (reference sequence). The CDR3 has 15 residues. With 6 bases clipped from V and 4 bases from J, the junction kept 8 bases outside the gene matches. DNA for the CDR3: TGTGCCAGCAGAGTCGGGACAGGAGAATACAATGAGCAGTTCTTC. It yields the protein CASRVGTGEYNEQFF.

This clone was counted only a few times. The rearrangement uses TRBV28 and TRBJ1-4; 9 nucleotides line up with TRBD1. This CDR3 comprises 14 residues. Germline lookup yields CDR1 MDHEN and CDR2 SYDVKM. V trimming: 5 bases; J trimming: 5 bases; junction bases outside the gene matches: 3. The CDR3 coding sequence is TGTGCCAGCAGTGGAGGGACAGGGAATGAAAAACTGTTTTTT. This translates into CASSGGTGNEKLFF.

CDR3 DNA: TGTGCCAGCAGTTCGAGGAGACCAACAGATACGCAGTATTTT. It specifies CASSSRRPTDTQYF. The chain recombines TRBV27 with TRBJ2-3; no definite D call. The CDR3 has 14 residues. Between the trimmed V and J ends, which lost 4 bases and 3 bases, there was a span of 11 bases. CDR1 is MNHEY and CDR2 is SMNVEV in the germline V gene (reference sequence).

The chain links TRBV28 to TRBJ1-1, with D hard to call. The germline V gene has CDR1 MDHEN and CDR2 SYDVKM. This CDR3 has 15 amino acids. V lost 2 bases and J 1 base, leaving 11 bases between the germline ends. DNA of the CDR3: TGTGCCAGCAGTTTACTAGGAGTCGGGAACACTGAAGCTTTCTTT. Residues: CASSLLGVGNTEAFF.

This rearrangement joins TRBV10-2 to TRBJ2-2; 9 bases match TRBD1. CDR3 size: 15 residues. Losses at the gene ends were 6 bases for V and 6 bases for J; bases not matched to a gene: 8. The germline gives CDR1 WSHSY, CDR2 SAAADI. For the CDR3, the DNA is TGCGCCAGCAGAGACGGACAGGGGAAGGCCGGGGAGCTGTTTTTT. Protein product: CASRDGQGKAGELFF.

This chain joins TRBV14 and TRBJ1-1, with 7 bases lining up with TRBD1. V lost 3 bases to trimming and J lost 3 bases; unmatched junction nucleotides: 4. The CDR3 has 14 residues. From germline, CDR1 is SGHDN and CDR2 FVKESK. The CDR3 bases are TGTGCCAGCAGCCAGACAGGGATATACACTGAAGCTTTCTTT. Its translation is CASSQTGIYTEAFF.

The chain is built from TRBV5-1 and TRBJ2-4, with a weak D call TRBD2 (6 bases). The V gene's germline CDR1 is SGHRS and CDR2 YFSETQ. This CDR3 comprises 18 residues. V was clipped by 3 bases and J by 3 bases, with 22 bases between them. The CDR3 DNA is TGCGCCAGCAGCTACTCTGACGACGGAGGGTTAGGCAAAAACATTCAGTACTTC. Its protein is CASSYSDDGGLGKNIQYF.

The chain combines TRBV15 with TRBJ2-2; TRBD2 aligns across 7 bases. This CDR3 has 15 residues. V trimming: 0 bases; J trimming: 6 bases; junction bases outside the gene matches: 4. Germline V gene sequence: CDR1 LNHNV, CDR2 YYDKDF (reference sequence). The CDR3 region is CATSREQAGAGELFF. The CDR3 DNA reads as TGTGCCACCAGCAGAGAACAGGCGGGGGCCGGGGAGCTGTTTTTT.

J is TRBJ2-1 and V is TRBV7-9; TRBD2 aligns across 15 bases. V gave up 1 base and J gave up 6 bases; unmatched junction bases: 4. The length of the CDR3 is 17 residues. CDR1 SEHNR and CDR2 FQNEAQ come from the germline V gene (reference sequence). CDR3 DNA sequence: TGTGCCAGCAGCTTAGGCGGACTAGCGGGAGGGACCAATGAGCAGTTCTTC. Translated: CASSLGGLAGGTNEQFF.

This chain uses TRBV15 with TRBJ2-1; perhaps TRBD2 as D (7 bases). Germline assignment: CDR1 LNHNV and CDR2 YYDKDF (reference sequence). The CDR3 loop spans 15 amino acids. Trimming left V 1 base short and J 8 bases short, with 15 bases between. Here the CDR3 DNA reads TGTGCCACCAGCAGAGCGGGCAGGGAGGGGGATGAGCAGTTCTTC. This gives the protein CATSRAGREGDEQFF.

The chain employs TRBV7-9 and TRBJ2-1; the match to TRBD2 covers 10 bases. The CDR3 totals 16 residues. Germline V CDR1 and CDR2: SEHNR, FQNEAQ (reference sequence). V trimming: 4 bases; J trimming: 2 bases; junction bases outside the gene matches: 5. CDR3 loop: CASSSALAGTYNEQFF. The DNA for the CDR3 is TGTGCCAGCAGCTCAGCACTAGCGGGAACCTACAATGAGCAGTTCTTC.

Here the CDR3 reads CAWASGARETQYF. In nucleotides, the CDR3 is TGTGCCTGGGCTTCAGGGGCCCGGGAGACCCAGTACTTC. The rearrangement links TRBV30 to TRBJ2-5; D possibly corresponds to TRBD1 (6 bases). Trimming removed 5 bases at V and 5 bases at J, with 15 bases between. Per the germline V gene, CDR1 is GTSNPN and CDR2 is SVGIG (reference sequence). The CDR3 consists of 13 residues.